This T cell receptor (beta chain) was identified in a study of shared clonotypes between healthy human individuals. Study-level background: A couple of women and a few men aged 18 to 49 served as donors.

Study-level results: Rarefaction showed that sequencing of sorted subsets was incomplete (despite large depth). Clonotype sharing across a few donors was observed for roughly 5% of naive CD4 clonotypes.

As concerns this clone: Its specificity is not known. One end of the junction fails to match germline, which may point to a read error.

Sequenced by immunoSEQ multiplex PCR; TCRdb stores in-frame clones only, minus some. The sample lists more than 1,200,000 clones; roughly 98.5% were seen once. The CDR3 has 15 residues. CDR1 and CDR2 (germline): SSHAT, FNYEAQ (reference sequence). Input material: naive CD4+ T cells sorted from blood. Subset here: CD45RA+ positively selected. The rearrangement joins TRBV7-7 to TRBJ2-5; 10 bases line up with TRBD1. This clonotype was sampled from a man aged 30-40 years in good health. As DNA, the CDR3 is TGTGCTAGCAGCTCTAGGACAGGGGGTTGGGAGACCCAGTACTTC. This sequence encodes CASSSRTGGWETQYF.